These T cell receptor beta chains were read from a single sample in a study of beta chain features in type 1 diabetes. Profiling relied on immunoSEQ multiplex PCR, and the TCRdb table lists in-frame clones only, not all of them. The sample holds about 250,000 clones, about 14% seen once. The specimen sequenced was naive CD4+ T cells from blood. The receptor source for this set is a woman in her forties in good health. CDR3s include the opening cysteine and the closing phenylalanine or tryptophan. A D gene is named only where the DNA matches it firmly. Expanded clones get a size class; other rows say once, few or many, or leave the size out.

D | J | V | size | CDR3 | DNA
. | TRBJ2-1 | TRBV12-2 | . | CASRFLLLESSLGEQFF | TGTGCAAGTCGCTTTCTCCTACTAGAATCCTCCCTTGGGGAGCAGTTCTTC
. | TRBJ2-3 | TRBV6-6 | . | CASSYSVLAPTDTQYF | TGTGCCAGCAGTTACTCGGTCCTAGCGCCCACAGATACGCAGTATTTT
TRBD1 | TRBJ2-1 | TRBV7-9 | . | CASSLRAGQGERNEQFF | TGTGCCAGCAGCCTCAGAGCCGGACAGGGAGAGAGAAATGAGCAGTTCTTC
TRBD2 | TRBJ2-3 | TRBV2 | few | CASKSSGGPTADTQYF | TGTGCCAGCAAATCTAGCGGGGGGCCGACGGCAGATACGCAGTATTTT
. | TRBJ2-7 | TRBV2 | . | CASSYSYEQYF | TGTGCCAGCAGTTACAGCTACGAGCAGTACTTC
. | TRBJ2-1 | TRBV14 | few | CASSTTPRRPGYNEQFF | TGTGCCAGCAGCACCACACCACGACGGCCGGGCTACAATGAGCAGTTCTTC
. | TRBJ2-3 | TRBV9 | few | CASSVDRSGLTDTQYF | TGTGCCAGCAGCGTAGATCGGTCAGGGCTCACAGATACGCAGTATTTT
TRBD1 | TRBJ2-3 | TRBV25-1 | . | CASTRGTGGSTDTQYF | TGTGCCAGCACAAGGGGGACAGGTGGCTCCACAGATACGCAGTATTTT
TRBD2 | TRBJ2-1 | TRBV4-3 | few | CASSQDPAGGSFFVQFF | TGCGCCAGCAGCCAAGATCCCGCGGGGGGGTCTTTTTTTGTGCAGTTCTTC
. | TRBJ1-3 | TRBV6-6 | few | CASSTSGSGNTIYF | TGTGCCAGCAGTACCTCAGGGTCTGGAAACACCATATATTTT
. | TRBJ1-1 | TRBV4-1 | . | CASSQHMGQITEAFF | TGCGCCAGCAGCCAACATATGGGGCAGATCACTGAAGCTTTCTTT
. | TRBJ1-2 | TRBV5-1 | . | CASSFLIAGNYGYTF | TGCGCCAGCAGCTTCCTGATTGCAGGGAACTATGGCTACACCTTC
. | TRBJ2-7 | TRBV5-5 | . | CASRPGQHSYEQYF | TGTGCCAGCAGACCAGGACAGCACTCCTACGAGCAGTACTTC
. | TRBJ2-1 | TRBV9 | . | CASSTAAGSYNEQFF | TGTGCCAGCAGCACCGCGGCGGGGAGTTACAATGAGCAGTTCTTC